This TCR beta chain was sequenced for a study of PD-L1 blockade in urothelial cancer. Overall study: In the patient group, about 85% of the roughly 29 were males with bladder-origin urothelial cancer.

Profiled with immunoSEQ multiplex PCR; TCRdb holds only in-frame clones, not every one. The data contain about 79,000 clones, around 81% of them seen just once; the ten biggest clones take up approximately 6.7%. V shed 4 bases and J shed 3 bases, with 12 bases lying between them. This CDR3 contains 14 residues. The germline CDR1 and CDR2 sequences are SGHRS and YFSETQ. The time point is: pretreatment peripheral blood. The starting material was PBMCs, obtained around atezolizumab (anti-PD-L1) treatment. V usage is TRBV5-1 and J usage is TRBJ2-3; D ambiguous. The TCR originated in a middle-aged man with urothelial cancer. This chain's CDR3 is CASSNPAVTDTQYF. DNA for the CDR3: TGCGCCAGCAGCAACCCCGCAGTAACAGATACGCAGTATTTT.